This T cell receptor beta chain was sequenced in a study of early T cells in non-severe SARS-CoV-2 infection (dated by TCRdb to 2020 to 2023). In terms of the full investigation: TCR sequencing used bulk RNA from unsorted whole blood, so alpha and beta chains could not be paired. What the research found in general, with its limitations: VDJdb matching was skewed toward anti-spike CD8 responses and likely underestimated virus-specific expansions, missing private and CD4 specificities.

Including cysteine and phenylalanine, the CDR3 has 11 amino acids. Only the CDR3 portion is preserved as DNA: 33 bases, with reading frame beginning at the first base. V is clipped by 0 bases and J by 4 bases, and the sequence between their germline boundaries is 0 bases long. Looking up the germline V gene yields CDR1 SQVTM and CDR2 ANQGSEA. There are many counts of this clonotype. The antigen it binds to is not known. The record has no base qualities; no much larger clone is one base away. The study was a case-control design nested within a healthcare worker cohort in London, UK, with weekly nasopharyngeal swab PCR tests and blood sampling. Healthcare workers were recruited during the week of the UK lockdown, between 23 and 31 March 2020, and followed weekly for up to roughly 15 weeks. The library was generated by 5' RACE. Sequencer: NextSeq 500. Unique molecular identifiers were attached to individual cDNA molecules in the TCR library protocol so that sequencing error and PCR bias could be corrected. TCR alpha and beta chains were both sequenced, and the abundances of alpha and beta sequences in each sample were closely correlated with each other. The authors' pipeline ran thus. Decombinator V4 was used to perform V gene, J gene and CDR3 annotation of TCR sequences. Expanded TCRs were defined as changing significantly between any two time points under a Poisson model with p below 0.0001. TCR abundances were normalised to the total number of TCRs sequenced in each sample and reported as counts per million. TRAV1-2 paired with TRAJ12, TRAJ20 or TRAJ33 defined MAIT TCRs, while TRAV10 paired with TRAJ18 defined iNKT TCRs. A search of VDJdb, accessed on 1 November 2021, was run for TCRs annotated to CMV, EBV and SARS-CoV-2, with TCRs annotated for multiple antigens excluded. TCRdb cleaned the public reads at Q25 with fastp, built clones with MiXCR and kept in-frame beta chains. Each CDR3 protein gets just one entry, which takes the most common genes and DNA from the rows behind it. The V and J calls shown here were made by TCRdb, not taken from the authors' results. The sample table records about 69,000 distinct CDR3 sequences; about 9% of these occur just once. The ten largest clones add up to just under 6% of the sample.

What was sequenced was whole blood. The source of this sequence is an adult who was a healthcare worker with PCR-confirmed SARS-CoV-2 infection or an uninfected control (not recorded which). Recombination connected TRBV29-1 to TRBJ2-2, with no reliable assignment of the D segment. The CDR3 is CSVEDTGELFF. The sequence in DNA is TGCAGCGTTGAAGACACCGGGGAGCTGTTTTTT.